The present entry profiles one T cell receptor beta chain with its context. V shed 5 bases and J shed 0 bases, with 11 bases lying between them. CDR1 is MNHEY, CDR2 SVGAGI, per germline. The CDR3 runs to 14 residues. Authors' processing steps: Nucleated cell counts were estimated from reference gene primer amplification. Some clones are missing from TCRdb's copy, which holds only in-frame ones; the method was immunoSEQ multiplex PCR. That table gives V, J and clone size, and the DNA gave D and trimming. The sample records about 270,000 clones, roughly nine tenths being singletons. This specimen belongs to a study of blood T cell repertoires in COVID-19. Study-wide background: Sites in the United States, Italy and Spain provided acute and convalescent COVID-19 samples. Sample material is recorded as cDNA or gDNA derived from T cells, B-cell-depleted T cells, or PBMCs.

Material for sequencing was peripheral blood. V usage is TRBV6-5 and J usage is TRBJ2-7, with D possibly TRBD2 on 5 matching bases. The TCR was taken from a man between 40 and 49 years old who had recovered from COVID-19. CDR3 sequence: CASSPTGSSYEQYF. The CDR3 DNA reads as TGTGCCAGCAGTCCCACGGGGAGCTCCTACGAGCAGTACTTC.